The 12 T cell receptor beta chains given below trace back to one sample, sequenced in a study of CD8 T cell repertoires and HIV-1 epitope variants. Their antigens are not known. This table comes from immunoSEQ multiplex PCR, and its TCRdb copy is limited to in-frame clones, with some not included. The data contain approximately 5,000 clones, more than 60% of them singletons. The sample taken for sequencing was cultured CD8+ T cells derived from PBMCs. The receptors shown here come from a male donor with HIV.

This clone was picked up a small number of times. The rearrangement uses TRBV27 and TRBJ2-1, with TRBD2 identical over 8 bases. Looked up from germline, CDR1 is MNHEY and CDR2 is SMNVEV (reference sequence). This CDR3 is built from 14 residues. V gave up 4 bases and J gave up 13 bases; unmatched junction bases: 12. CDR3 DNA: TGTGCCAGCAGTTCCCAGAGTAGCGGGGCCCCACAGTTCTTC. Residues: CASSSQSSGAPQFF.

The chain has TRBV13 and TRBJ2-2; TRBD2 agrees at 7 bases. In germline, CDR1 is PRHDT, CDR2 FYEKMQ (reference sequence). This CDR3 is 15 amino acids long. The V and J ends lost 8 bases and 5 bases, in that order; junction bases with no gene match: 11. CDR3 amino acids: CASGGAGVETGELFF. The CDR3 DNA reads TGTGCCAGCGGAGGGGCGGGAGTGGAAACCGGGGAGCTGTTTTTT.

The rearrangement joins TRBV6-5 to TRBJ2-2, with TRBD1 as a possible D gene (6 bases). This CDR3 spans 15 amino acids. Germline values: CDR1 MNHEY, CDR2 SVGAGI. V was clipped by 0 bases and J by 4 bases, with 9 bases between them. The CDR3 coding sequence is TGTGCCAGCAGTTACTCCGGCAGGGGCACCGGGGAGCTGTTTTTT. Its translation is CASSYSGRGTGELFF.

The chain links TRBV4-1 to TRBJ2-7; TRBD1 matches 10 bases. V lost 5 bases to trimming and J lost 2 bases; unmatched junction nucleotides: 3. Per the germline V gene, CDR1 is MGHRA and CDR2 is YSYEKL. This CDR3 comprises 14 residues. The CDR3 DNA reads TGCGCCAGCAGCTCCGGGACAGGGGCCTACGAGCAGTACTTC. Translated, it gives CASSSGTGAYEQYF.

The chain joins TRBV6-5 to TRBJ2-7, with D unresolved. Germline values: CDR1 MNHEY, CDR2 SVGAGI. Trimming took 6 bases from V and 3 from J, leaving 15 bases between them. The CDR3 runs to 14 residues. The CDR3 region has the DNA TGTGCCAGCAGCTACGTGGAGACACACTACGAGCAGTACTTC. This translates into CASSYVETHYEQYF.

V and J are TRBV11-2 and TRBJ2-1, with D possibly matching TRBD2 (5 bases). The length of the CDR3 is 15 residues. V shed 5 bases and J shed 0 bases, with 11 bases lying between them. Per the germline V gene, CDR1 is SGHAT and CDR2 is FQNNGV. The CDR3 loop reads CASSQTAGSYNEQFF. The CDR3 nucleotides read TGTGCCAGCAGCCAGACGGCGGGCTCCTACAATGAGCAGTTCTTC.

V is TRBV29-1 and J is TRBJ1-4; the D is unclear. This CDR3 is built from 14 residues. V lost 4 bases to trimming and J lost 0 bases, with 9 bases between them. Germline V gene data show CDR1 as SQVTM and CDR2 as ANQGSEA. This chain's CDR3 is CSVGVSATNEKLFF. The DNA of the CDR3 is TGCAGCGTTGGTGTGAGTGCAACTAATGAAAAACTGTTTTTT.

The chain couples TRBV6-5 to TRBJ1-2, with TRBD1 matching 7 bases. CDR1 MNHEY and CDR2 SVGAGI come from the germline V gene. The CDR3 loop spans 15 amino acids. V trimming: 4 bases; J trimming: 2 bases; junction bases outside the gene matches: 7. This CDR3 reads CASSSPQDRNYGYTF. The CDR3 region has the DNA TGTGCCAGCAGTTCCCCTCAGGACAGGAACTATGGCTACACCTTC.

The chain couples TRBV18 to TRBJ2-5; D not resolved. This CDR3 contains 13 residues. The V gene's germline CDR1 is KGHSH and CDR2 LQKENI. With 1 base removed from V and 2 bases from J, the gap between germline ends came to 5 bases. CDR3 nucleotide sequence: TGTGCCAGCTCACCACTCGGTCAAGAGACCCAGTACTTC. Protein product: CASSPLGQETQYF.

The CDR3 DNA follows: TGTGCCAGCAGGCCCGCAGGGACGAACACTGAAGCTTTCTTT. Protein sequence: CASRPAGTNTEAFF. The chain uses TRBV6-5 and TRBJ1-1; perhaps TRBD1 as D (5 bases). Trimming pared 6 bases from V and 1 base from J, leaving 12 bases between. The CDR3 spans 14 residues. From germline, CDR1 is MNHEY and CDR2 SVGAGI.

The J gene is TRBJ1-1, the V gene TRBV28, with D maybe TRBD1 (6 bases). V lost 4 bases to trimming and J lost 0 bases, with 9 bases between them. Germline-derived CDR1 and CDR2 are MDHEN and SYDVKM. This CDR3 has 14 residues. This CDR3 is CASSSGQLNTEAFF. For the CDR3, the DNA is TGTGCCAGCAGTTCCGGACAGCTGAACACTGAAGCTTTCTTT.

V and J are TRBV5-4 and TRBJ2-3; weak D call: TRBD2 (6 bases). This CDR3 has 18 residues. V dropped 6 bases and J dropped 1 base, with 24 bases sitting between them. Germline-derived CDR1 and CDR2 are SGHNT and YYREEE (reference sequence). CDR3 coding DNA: TGTGCCAGCACCTTCGATGGAACTTCACCGGGGGGCACAGATACGCAGTATTTT. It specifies CASTFDGTSPGGTDTQYF.